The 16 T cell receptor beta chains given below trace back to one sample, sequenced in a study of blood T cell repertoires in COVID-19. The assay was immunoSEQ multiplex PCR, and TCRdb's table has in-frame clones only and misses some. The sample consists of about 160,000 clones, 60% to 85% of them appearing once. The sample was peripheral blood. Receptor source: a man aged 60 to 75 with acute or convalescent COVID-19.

CDR3 loop: CAWRGGDTEAFF. CDR3 coding DNA: TGTGCCTGGAGAGGGGGAGACACTGAAGCTTTCTTT. The chain uses TRBV30 and TRBJ1-1, with D perhaps matching TRBD1 (6 bases). CDR1 is GTSNPN and CDR2 is SVGIG in the germline V gene (reference sequence). Trimming took 3 bases from V and 3 from J, leaving 8 bases between them. The CDR3 is 12 amino acids.

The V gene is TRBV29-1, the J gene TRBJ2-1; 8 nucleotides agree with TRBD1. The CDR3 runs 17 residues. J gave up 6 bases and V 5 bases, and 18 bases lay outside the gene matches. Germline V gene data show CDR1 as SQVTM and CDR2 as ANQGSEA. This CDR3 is CSVSGDPAGTGINEQFF. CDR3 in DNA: TGCAGCGTTTCGGGCGATCCTGCCGGGACAGGTATCAATGAGCAGTTCTTC.

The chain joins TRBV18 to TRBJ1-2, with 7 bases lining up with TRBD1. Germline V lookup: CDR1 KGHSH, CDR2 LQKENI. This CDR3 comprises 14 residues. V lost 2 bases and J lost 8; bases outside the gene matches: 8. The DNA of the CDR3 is TGTGCCAGCTCACCAAGTAGGGGGCGCGGCGGCTACACCTTC. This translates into CASSPSRGRGGYTF.

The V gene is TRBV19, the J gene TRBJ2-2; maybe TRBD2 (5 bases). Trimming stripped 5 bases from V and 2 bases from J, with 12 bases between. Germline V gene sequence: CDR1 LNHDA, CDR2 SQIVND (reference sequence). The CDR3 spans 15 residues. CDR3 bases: TGTGCCAGTAGTGTTACGGGGAGTAACACCGGGGAGCTGTTTTTT. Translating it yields CASSVTGSNTGELFF. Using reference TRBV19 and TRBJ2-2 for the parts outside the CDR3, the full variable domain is DGGITQSPKYLFRKEGQNVTLSCEQNLNHDAMYWYRQDPGQGLRLIYYSQIVNDFQKGDIAEGYSVSREKKESFPLTVTSAQKNPTAFYLCASSVTGSNTGELFFGEGSRLTVL.

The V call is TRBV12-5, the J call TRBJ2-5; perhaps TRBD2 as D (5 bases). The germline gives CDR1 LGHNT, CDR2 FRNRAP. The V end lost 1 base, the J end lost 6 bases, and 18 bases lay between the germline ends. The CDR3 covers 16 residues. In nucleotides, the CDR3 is TGTGCTAGTGGTTTGGCCCTGCTAGGAGGACGTAAGACCCAGTACTTC. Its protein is CASGLALLGGRKTQYF.

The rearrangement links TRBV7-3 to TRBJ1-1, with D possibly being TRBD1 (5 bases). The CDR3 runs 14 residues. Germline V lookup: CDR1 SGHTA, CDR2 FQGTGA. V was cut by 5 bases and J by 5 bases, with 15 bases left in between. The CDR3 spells CASSPRGGETEAFF. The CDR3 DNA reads TGTGCCAGCAGCCCCCGGGGAGGGGAGACTGAAGCTTTCTTT. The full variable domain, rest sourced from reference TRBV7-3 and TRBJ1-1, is GAGVSQTPSNKVTEKGKYVELRCDPISGHTALYWYRQSLGQGPEFLIYFQGTGAADDSGLPNDRFFAVRPEGSVSTLKIQRTERGDSAVYLCASSPRGGETEAFFGQGTRLTVV.

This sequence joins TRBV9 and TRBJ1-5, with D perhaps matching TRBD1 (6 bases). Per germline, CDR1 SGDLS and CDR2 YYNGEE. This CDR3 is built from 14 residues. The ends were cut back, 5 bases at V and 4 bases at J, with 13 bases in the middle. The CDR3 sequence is CASSPGQPNQPQHF. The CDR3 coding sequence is TGTGCCAGCAGTCCAGGACAGCCTAATCAGCCCCAGCATTTT.

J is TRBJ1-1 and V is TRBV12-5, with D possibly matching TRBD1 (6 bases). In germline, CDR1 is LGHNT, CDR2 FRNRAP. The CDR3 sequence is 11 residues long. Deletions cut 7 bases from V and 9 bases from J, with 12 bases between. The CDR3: CASATGTKAFF. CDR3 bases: TGTGCTAGTGCTACCGGGACAAAAGCTTTCTTT.

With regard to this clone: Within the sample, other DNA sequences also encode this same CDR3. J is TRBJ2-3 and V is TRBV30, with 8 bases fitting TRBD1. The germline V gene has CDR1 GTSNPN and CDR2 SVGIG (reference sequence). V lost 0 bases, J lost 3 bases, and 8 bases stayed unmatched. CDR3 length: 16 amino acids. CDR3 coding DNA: TGTGCCTGGAGTGTACTTGGGACAGGCGGGACAGATACGCAGTATTTT. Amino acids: CAWSVLGTGGTDTQYF.

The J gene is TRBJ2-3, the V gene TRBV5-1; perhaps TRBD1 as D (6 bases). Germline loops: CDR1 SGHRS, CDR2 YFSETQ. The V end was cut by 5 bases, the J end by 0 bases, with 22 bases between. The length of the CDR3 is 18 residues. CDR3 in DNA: TGCGCCAGCAGGAAGGTACAGGGCAATTACTCTAGCACAGATACGCAGTATTTT. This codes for CASRKVQGNYSSTDTQYF.

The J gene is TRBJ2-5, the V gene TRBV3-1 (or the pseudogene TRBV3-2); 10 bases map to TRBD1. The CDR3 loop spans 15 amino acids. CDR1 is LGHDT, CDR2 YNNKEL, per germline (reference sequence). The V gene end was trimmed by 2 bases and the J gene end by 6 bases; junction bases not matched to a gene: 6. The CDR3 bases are TGTGCCAGCAGCCAAATGACAGGGGGCGCACAGACCCAGTACTTC. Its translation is CASSQMTGGAQTQYF.

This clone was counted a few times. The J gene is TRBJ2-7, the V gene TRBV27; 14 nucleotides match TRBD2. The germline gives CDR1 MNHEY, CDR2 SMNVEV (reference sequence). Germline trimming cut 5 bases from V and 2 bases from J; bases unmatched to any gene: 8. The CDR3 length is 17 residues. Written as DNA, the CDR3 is TGTGCCAGCAGTCCGGGACTAGCGGGGGACGCTACCTACGAGCAGTACTTC. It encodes CASSPGLAGDATYEQYF.

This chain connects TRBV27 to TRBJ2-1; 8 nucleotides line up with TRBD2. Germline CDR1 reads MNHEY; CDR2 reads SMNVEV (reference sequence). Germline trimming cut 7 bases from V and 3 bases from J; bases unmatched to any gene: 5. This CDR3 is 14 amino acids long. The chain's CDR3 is CASIGAGDYNEQFF. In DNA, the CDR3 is TGTGCCAGCATAGGAGCGGGGGACTACAATGAGCAGTTCTTC.

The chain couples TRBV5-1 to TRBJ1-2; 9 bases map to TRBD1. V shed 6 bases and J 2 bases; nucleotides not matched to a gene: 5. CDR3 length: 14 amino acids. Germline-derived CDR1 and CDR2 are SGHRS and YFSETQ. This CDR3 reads CASTQDRGNYGYTF. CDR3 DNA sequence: TGCGCCAGCACCCAGGACAGGGGAAACTATGGCTACACCTTC.

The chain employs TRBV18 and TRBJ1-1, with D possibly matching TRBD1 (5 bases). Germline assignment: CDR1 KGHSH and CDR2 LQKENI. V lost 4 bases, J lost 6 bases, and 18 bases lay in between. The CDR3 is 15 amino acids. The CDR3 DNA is TGTGCCAGCTCACGGACCGACGGGTTAGGGGCTGAAGCTTTCTTT. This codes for CASSRTDGLGAEAFF. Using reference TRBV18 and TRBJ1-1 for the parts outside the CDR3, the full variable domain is NAGVMQNPRHLVRRRGQEARLRCSPMKGHSHVYWYRQLPEEGLKFMVYLQKENIIDESGMPKERFSAEFPKEGPSILRIQQVVRGDSAAYFCASSRTDGLGAEAFFGQGTRLTVV.

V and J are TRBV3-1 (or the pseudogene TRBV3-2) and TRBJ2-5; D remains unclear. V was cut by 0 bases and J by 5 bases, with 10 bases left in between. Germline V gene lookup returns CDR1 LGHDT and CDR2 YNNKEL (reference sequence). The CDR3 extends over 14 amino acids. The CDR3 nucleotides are TGTGCCAGCAGCCAAGACGTCTTACTTGAGACCCAGTACTTC. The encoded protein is CASSQDVLLETQYF.